This T cell receptor (beta chain) stems from a study of OX40 agonist ivuxolimab in advanced cancers. For the study at large: Every patient in dose escalation had hepatocellular carcinoma, melanoma, renal cell or head and neck cancer.

V was clipped by 6 bases and J by 4 bases, with 13 bases between them. CDR1 and CDR2 (germline): SGDLS, YYNGEE. The CDR3 consists of 14 residues. Assay used: immunoSEQ multiplex PCR; TCRdb lists only in-frame clones, some missing. The sample lists over 20,000 clones, around nine tenths occurring once. The rearrangement links TRBV9 to TRBJ1-4; perhaps TRBD1 as D (6 bases). The source material was CD4+ or CD8+ T cells sorted from blood, sampled in a trial of the OX40 agonist ivuxolimab. The clonotype originates from an adult with an advanced solid tumor such as melanoma, head and neck, liver or kidney cancer. CDR3 residues: CASNQGWGNEKLFF. The CDR3 DNA is TGTGCCAGCAACCAGGGGTGGGGTAATGAAAAACTGTTTTTT.